The 5 T cell receptor beta chains below all came from one sample that was sequenced in a study of cytotoxic CD8 clonotypes in ibrutinib-treated CLL. The data were produced by immunoSEQ multiplex PCR, yet TCRdb's version contains in-frame clones alone and is incomplete. The sample lists roughly 40,000 clones, roughly two thirds occurring once. The specimen was PBMCs, collected at disease progression, from a patient treated with ibrutinib. The receptors were gathered from a human donor with chronic lymphocytic leukemia.

This chain uses TRBV7-8 with TRBJ2-7; TRBD2 matches at 11 bases. Germline loops: CDR1 SGHVS, CDR2 FQNEAQ. The CDR3 loop spans 13 amino acids. The V gene end was trimmed by 6 bases and the J gene end by 3 bases; junction bases not matched to a gene: 1. CDR3 coding DNA: TGTGCCAGCAGAGGACTAGCGGGCTACGAGCAGTACTTC. Amino acid sequence: CASRGLAGYEQYF. Full variable domain (outside the CDR3, taken from reference TRBV7-8 and TRBJ2-7): GAGVSQSPRYKVAKRGQDVALRCDPISGHVSLFWYQQALGQGPEFLTYFQNEAQLDKSGLPSDRFFAERPEGSVSTLKIQRTQQEDSAVYLCASRGLAGYEQYFGPGTRLTVT.

This clone came up a few times. This chain uses TRBV7-3 with TRBJ2-3; TRBD2 matches at 7 bases. Trimming took 6 bases from V and 5 from J; bases not matched to a gene: 5. The germline CDR1 and CDR2 sequences are SGHTA and FQGTGA. CDR3 length: 13 residues. The CDR3 region has the DNA TGTGCCAGCAGTTTCAGGGAGGGAGATACGCAGTATTTT. This translates into CASSFREGDTQYF.

The rearrangement uses TRBV28 and TRBJ1-5; a weak D match, TRBD1 (6 bases). Germline V gene lookup returns CDR1 MDHEN and CDR2 SYDVKM. Trimming took 3 bases from V and 3 from J, leaving 15 bases between them. CDR3 size: 16 residues. The CDR3, as DNA: TGTGCCAGCAGTTTTCTAGGGGGACCAAACAATCAGCCCCAGCATTTT. Translated: CASSFLGGPNNQPQHF.

This chain links TRBV5-4 with TRBJ2-1, with 7 bases matching TRBD2. Germline-derived CDR1 and CDR2 are SGHNT and YYREEE (reference sequence). The length of the CDR3 is 16 residues. V shed 2 bases and J 4 bases; nucleotides not matched to a gene: 9. Here the CDR3 reads CASSFPGTIQYNEQFF. The CDR3 DNA reads as TGTGCCAGCAGCTTCCCCGGGACTATCCAATACAATGAGCAGTTCTTC. Looking up the rest from reference TRBV5-4 and TRBJ2-1 gives the full variable domain: ETGVTQSPTHLIKTRGQQVTLRCSSQSGHNTVSWYQQALGQGPQFIFQYYREEENGRGNFPPRFSGLQFPNYSSELNVNALELDDSALYLCASSFPGTIQYNEQFFGPGTRLTVL.

This clone was seen once. The CDR3 nucleotides read TGTGCCAGCGACAGGGCCCGGGAGACCCAGTACTTC. This codes for CASDRARETQYF. The chain joins TRBV6-1 to TRBJ2-5; 7 nucleotides match TRBD1. The germline CDR1 and CDR2 sequences are MNHNS and SASEGT. The CDR3 is 12 amino acids. The trim removed 8 bases at V and 5 bases at J, leaving 5 bases unmatched.